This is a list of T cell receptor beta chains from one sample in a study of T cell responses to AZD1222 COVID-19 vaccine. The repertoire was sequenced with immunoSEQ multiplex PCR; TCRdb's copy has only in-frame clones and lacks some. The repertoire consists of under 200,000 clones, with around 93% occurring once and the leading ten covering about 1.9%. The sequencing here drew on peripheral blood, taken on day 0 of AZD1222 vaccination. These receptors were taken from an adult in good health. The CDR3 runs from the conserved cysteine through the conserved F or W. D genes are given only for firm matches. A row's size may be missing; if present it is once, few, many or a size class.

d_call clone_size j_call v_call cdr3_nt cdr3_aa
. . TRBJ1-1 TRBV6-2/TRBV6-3 TGTGCCAGCAGCCCGGGACTTATGAACACTGAAGCTTTCTTT CASSPGLMNTEAFF
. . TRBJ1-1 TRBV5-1 TGCGCCAGCAGCTTCGGGACAACCCTCAACACTGAAGCTTTCTTT CASSFGTTLNTEAFF
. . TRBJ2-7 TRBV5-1 TGCGCCAGCAGCTTGGTCGGGGGTTTCAAGTTCGAGCAGTACTTC CASSLVGGFKFEQYF
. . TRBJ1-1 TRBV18 TGTGCCAGCTCACCTGGACGGACGAACACTGAAGCTTTCTTT CASSPGRTNTEAFF
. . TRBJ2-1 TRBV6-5 TGTGCCAGCAGTTACTTTGGGGGCGACTCCTACAATGAGCAGTTCTTC CASSYFGGDSYNEQFF
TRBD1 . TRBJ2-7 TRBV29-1 TGCAGCGTTTCAGGGGGCTGGTCCTACGAGCAGTACTTC CSVSGGWSYEQYF
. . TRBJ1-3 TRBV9 TGTGCCAGCAGCGTTGACGGATCTCCAGGAAACACCATATATTTT CASSVDGSPGNTIYF
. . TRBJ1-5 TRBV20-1 TGCAGTGCTATTCAGCCCCAGCATTTT CSAIQPQHF
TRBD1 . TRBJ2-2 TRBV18 TGTGCCAGCTCACCACCGCTGGGACAGAAAACCGGGGAGCTGTTTTTT CASSPPLGQKTGELFF
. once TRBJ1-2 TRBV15 TGTGCCACCAGCAGAGATAGGGTCCTTAACTATGGCTACACCTTC CATSRDRVLNYGYTF
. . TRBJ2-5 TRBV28 TGTGCCAGCAGCCCCCCCCAAGGTCGAGAGACCCAGTACTTC CASSPPQGRETQYF
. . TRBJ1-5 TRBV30 TGTGCCTGGAGTGTACAAGGAGTGAGCAATCAGCCCCAGCATTTT CAWSVQGVSNQPQHF
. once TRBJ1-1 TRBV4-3 TGCGCCAGCAGCCAAGAATACCCACACACTGAAGCTTTCTTT CASSQEYPHTEAFF
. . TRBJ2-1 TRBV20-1 TGCAGTGCTAGAGAGTACAATGAGCAGTTCTTC CSAREYNEQFF
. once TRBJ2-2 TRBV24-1 TGTGCCACCAGTGATAGAGATACAGAACTACGCGGGGAGCTGTTTTTT CATSDRDTELRGELFF
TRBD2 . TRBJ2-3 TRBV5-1 TGCGCCAGCAGCTTCCTTAGTAGCGGGGGGGATCACACAGATACGCAGTATTTT CASSFLSSGGDHTDTQYF
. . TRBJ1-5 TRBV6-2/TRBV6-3 TGTGCCAGCAGTGATCATCAGCCCCAGCATTTT CASSDHQPQHF
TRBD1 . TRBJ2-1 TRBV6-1 TGTGCCAGCAGTGCCAGGACAGGGGGCTCTGTTTATGAGCAGTTCTTC CASSARTGGSVYEQFF
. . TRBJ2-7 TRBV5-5 TGTGCCAGCAGCACCAGACTAGACTACGAGCAGTACTTC CASSTRLDYEQYF
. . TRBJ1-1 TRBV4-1 TGCGCCAGCACCTCGGGGAACACTGAAGCTTTCTTT CASTSGNTEAFF
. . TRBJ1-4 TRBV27 TGTGCCAGCAGTTCGGCCCCGTCGGTCTATGAAAAACTGTTTTTT CASSSAPSVYEKLFF
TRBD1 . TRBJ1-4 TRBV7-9 TGTGCCAGCAGCTCAGACAGGGCCGTTGAAAAACTGTTTTTT CASSSDRAVEKLFF